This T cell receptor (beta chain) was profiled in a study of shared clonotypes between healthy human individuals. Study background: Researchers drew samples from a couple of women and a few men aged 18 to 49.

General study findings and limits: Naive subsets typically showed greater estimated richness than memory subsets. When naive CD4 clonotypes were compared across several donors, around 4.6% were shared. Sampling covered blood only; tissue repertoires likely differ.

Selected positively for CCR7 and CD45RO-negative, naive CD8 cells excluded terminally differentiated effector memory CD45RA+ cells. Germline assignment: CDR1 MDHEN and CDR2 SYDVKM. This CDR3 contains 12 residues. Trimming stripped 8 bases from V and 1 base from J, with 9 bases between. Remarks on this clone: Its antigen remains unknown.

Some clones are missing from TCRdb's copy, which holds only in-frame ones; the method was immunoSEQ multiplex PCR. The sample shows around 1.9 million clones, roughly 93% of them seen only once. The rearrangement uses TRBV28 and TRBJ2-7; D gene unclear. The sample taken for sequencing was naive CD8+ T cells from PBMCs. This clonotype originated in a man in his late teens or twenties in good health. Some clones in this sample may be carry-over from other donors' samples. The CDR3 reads CASGRASYEQYF. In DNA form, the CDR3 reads TGTGCCAGCGGGCGAGCGTCCTACGAGCAGTACTTC.